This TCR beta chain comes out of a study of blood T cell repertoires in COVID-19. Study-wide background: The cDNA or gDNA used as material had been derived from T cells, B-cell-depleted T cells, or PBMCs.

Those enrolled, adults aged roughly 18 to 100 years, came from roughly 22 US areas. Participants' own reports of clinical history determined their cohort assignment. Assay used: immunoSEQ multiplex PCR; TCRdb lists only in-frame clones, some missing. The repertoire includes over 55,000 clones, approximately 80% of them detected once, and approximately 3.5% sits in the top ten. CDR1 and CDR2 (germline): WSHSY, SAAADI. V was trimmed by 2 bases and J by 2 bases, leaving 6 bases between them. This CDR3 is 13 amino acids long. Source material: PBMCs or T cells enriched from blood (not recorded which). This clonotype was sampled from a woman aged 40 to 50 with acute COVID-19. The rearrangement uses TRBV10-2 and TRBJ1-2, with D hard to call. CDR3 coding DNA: TGCGCCAGCAGTGAGGGAGAGAACTATGGCTACACCTTC. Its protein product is CASSEGENYGYTF.